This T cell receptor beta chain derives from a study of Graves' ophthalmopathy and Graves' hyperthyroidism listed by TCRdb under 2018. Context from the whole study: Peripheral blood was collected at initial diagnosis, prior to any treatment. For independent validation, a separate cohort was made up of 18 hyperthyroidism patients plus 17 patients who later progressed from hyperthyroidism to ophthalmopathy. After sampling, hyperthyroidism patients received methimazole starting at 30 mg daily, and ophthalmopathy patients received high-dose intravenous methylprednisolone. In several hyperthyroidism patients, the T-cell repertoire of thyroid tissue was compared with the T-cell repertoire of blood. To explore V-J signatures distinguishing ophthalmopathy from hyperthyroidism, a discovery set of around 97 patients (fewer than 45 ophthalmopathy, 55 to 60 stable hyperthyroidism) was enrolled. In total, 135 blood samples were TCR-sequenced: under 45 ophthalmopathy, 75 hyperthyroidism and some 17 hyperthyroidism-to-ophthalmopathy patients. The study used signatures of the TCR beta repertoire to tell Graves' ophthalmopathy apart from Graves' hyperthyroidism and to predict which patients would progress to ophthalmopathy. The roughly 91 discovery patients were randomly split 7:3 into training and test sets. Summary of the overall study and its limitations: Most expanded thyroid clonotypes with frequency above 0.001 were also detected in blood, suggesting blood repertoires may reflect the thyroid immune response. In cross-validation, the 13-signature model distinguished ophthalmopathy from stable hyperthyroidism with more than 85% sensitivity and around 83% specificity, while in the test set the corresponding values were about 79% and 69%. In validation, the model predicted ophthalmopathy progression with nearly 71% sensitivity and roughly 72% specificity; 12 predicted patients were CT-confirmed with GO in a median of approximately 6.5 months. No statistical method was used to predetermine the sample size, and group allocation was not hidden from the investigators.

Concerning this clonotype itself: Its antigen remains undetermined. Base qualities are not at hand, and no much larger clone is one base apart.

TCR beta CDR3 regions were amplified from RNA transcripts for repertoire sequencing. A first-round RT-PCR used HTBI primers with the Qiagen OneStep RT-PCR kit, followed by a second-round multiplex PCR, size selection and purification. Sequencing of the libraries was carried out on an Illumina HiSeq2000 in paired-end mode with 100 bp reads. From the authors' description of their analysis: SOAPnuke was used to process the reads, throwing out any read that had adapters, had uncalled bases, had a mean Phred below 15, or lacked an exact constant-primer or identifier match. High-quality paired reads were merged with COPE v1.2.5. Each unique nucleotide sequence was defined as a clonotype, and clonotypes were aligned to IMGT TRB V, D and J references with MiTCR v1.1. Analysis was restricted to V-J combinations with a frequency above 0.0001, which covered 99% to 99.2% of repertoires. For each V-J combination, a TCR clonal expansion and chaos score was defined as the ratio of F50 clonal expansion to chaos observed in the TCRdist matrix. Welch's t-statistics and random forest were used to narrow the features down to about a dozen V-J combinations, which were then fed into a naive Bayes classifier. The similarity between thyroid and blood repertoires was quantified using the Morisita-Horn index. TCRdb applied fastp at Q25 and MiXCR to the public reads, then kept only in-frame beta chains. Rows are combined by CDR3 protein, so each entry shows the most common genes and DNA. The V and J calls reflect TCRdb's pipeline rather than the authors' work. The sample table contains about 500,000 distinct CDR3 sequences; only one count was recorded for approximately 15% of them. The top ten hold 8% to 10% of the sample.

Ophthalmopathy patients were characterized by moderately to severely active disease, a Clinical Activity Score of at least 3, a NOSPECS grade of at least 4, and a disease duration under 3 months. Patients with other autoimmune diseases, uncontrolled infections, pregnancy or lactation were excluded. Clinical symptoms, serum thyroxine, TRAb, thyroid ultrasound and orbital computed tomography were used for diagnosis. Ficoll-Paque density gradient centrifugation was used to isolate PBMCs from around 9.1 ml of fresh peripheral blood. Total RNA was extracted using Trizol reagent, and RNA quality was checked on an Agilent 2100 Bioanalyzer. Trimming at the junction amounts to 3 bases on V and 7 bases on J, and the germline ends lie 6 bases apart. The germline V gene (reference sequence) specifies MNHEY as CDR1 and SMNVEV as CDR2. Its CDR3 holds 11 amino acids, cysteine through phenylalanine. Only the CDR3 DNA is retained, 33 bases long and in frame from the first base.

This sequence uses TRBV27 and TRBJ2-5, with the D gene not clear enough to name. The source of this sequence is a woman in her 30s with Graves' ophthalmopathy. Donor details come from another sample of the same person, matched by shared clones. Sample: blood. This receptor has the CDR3 CASSLSLTQYF. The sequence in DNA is TGTGCCAGCAGTTTGTCGCTGACCCAGTACTTC.